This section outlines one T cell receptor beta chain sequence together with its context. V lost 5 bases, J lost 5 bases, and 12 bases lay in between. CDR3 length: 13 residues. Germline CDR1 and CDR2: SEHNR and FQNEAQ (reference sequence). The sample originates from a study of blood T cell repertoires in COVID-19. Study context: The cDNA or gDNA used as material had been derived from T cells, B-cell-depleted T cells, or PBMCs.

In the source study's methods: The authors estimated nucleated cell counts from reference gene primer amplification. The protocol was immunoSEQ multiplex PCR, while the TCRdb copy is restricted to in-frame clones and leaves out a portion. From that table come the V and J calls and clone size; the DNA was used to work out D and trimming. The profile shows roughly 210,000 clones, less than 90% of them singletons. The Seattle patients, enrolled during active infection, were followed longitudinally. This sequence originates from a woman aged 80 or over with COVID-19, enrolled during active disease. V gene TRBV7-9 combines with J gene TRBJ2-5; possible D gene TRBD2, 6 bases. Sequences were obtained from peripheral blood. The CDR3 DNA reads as TGTGCCAGCAGCCTCACTAGCTGGGAGACCCAGTACTTC. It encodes CASSLTSWETQYF.